The 19 T cell receptor beta chains reported below all come from one sample, sequenced in a study of human T cells and chemical hapten exposure. TCRdb recomputed calls from the RACE reads with MiXCR, one row per CDR3 protein. The repertoire consists of approximately 80,000 distinct CDR3 sequences, with approximately 8% occurring once and the leading ten covering about 1.6%. Time point indicated: patch test 1, 2 weeks after DPC sensitization. Regarding treatment: therapeutic diphenylcyclopropenone sensitization with weekly scalp DPC. Sequenced here: whole blood, sampled in connection with sensitization to the hapten diphenylcyclopropenone (DPC). The receptors stem from a woman aged 25 to 39 with alopecia areata. Some clones in this sample may be carry-over from other donors' samples.

This clonotype showed up many times. The chain is built from TRBV2 and TRBJ2-7; 9 positions match TRBD2. This CDR3 has 14 residues. With V trimmed by 5 bases and J by 6 bases, 8 bases remained unmatched. Germline CDR1 and CDR2: SNHLY and FYNNEI. The DNA for the CDR3 is TGTGCCAGCAGTCCGTCGGGACTAGCCATCGAGCAGTACTTC. Protein: CASSPSGLAIEQYF.

This clonotype was recorded a few times. V is TRBV7-9 and J is TRBJ2-5, with 8 bases identical to TRBD1. The V gene's germline CDR1 is SEHNR and CDR2 FQNEAQ (reference sequence). The junction had 9 bases not matched to a gene; V was cut back by 2 bases and J by 4 bases. This CDR3 has 16 residues. The CDR3 DNA follows: TGTGCCAGCAGCTTATCCCGCCCAGGGGGCGGAGAGACCCAGTACTTC. Encoded protein: CASSLSRPGGGETQYF. Using reference TRBV7-9 and TRBJ2-5 for the parts outside the CDR3, the full variable domain is DTGVSQNPRHKITKRGQNVTFRCDPISEHNRLYWYRQTLGQGPEFLTYFQNEAQLEKSRLLSDRFSAERPKGSFSTLEIQRTEQGDSAMYLCASSLSRPGGGETQYFGPGTRLLVL.

This sequence joins TRBV29-1 and TRBJ2-5; D is unresolved. Germline V CDR1 and CDR2: SQVTM, ANQGSEA. V was shortened by 7 bases and J by 2 bases, with 11 bases between the two germline ends. The CDR3 loop spans 12 amino acids. This CDR3 reads CSGYSSQETQYF. As DNA, the CDR3 is TGCAGCGGATACAGCTCACAAGAGACCCAGTACTTC.

The chain employs TRBV18 and TRBJ2-1; 12 nucleotides match TRBD2. After removal of 3 bases from V and 14 bases from J, the junction contained 5 bases not matched to a gene. The CDR3 spans 13 residues. Germline V gene sequence: CDR1 KGHSH, CDR2 LQKENI. The CDR3 sequence: CASSPRTSGEEFF. CDR3 nucleotides: TGTGCCAGCTCACCTCGGACTAGCGGGGAGGAGTTCTTC. The full variable domain, completed using reference TRBV18 and TRBJ2-1, is NAGVMQNPRHLVRRRGQEARLRCSPMKGHSHVYWYRQLPEEGLKFMVYLQKENIIDESGMPKERFSAEFPKEGPSILRIQQVVRGDSAAYFCASSPRTSGEEFFGPGTRLTVL.

This clonotype was seen at least ten times. The chain recombines TRBV7-9 with TRBJ1-2; D may be TRBD1 (5 bases). V was trimmed by 3 bases and J by 3 bases, leaving 11 bases between them. Per germline, CDR1 SEHNR and CDR2 FQNEAQ (reference sequence). The CDR3 sequence is 14 residues long. CDR3 nucleotides: TGTGCCAGCAGCTTTTTCGGGGGAGACTATGGCTACACCTTC. Translation gives CASSFFGGDYGYTF.

The table lists this clonotype with many counts. The CDR3 DNA follows: TGTGCCAGCAGTGACTCAAGGGGGCACACAGATACGCAGTATTTT. Translated, it gives CASSDSRGHTDTQYF. This chain links TRBV2 with TRBJ2-3, with 7 nucleotides matching TRBD1. The CDR3 covers 15 residues. Trimming at V came to 3 bases and at J to 2 bases, leaving 5 bases not matched to a gene. The germline V gene has CDR1 SNHLY and CDR2 FYNNEI.

The genes are TRBV20-1 and TRBJ1-2, with TRBD1 as a possible D gene (5 bases). Deletions cut 7 bases from V and 1 base from J, with 22 bases between. Germline loops: CDR1 DFQATT, CDR2 SNEGSKA (reference sequence). The CDR3 is 16 amino acids. CDR3 nucleotide sequence: TGCAGTGTTGGCAGGGCTTCTCGTGGGAATAACTATGGCTACACCTTC. It is translated as CSVGRASRGNNYGYTF.

V and J are TRBV5-6 and TRBJ1-2; TRBD1 aligns across 7 bases. Looked up from germline, CDR1 is SGHDT and CDR2 is YYEEEE. V shed 4 bases, J shed 4 bases, and the junction held 10 bases outside the gene matches. CDR3 size: 15 residues. As DNA, the CDR3 is TGTGCCAGCAGCCTACTGAGGGGGCCGAGCTATGGCTACACCTTC. Translating gives CASSLLRGPSYGYTF. Full variable domain (remainder filled in from reference TRBV5-6 and TRBJ1-2): DAGVTQSPTHLIKTRGQQVTLRCSPKSGHDTVSWYQQALGQGPQFIFQYYEEEERQRGNFPDRFSGHQFPNYSSELNVNALLLGDSALYLCASSLLRGPSYGYTFGSGTRLTVV.

This clonotype was seen a handful of times. The rearrangement links TRBV19 to TRBJ1-4; the match to TRBD1 covers 11 bases. V trimming: 5 bases; J trimming: 6 bases; junction bases outside the gene matches: 11. Germline values: CDR1 LNHDA, CDR2 SQIVND (reference sequence). This CDR3 spans 17 amino acids. The CDR3 sequence is CASSPLPGQGGHEKLFF. The CDR3 region has the DNA TGTGCCAGTAGTCCACTCCCGGGACAGGGGGGCCATGAAAAACTGTTTTTT.

This clonotype was counted a few times. This chain joins TRBV7-9 and TRBJ1-1; a possible D gene is TRBD1 (5 bases). Germline CDR1 SEHNR, CDR2 FQNEAQ (reference sequence). V was pared by 2 bases and J by 4 bases, with 20 bases between. CDR3 length: 17 amino acids. Written as DNA, the CDR3 is TGTGCCAGCAGCTTAAGTTCAGGGCGGGGTTGGGGCACTGAAGCTTTCTTT. Protein: CASSLSSGRGWGTEAFF.

CDR3 sequence: CASIPLVPLATQYF. The CDR3 bases are TGCGCCAGCATCCCATTAGTCCCCTTAGCTACGCAGTATTTT. This chain connects TRBV23-1 to TRBJ2-3; D gene uncertain. TRBV23-1 is given ORF status, its function remaining uncertain. This CDR3 is built from 14 residues. V dropped 7 bases and J dropped 8 bases, with 19 bases sitting between them.

This clonotype has ten or more counts. The chain links TRBV4-1 to TRBJ2-4, with 10 bases lining up with TRBD1. Germline CDR1 MGHRA, CDR2 YSYEKL. The CDR3 sequence is 20 residues long. Unmatched junction bases numbered 16, after V lost 2 bases and J lost 3 bases. The CDR3 sequence: CASSQHGQGDPFFGKNIQYF. The CDR3 DNA is TGCGCCAGCAGCCAACATGGACAGGGGGACCCGTTTTTCGGCAAAAACATTCAGTACTTC.

The chain uses TRBV5-4 and TRBJ1-2; D may be TRBD1 (5 bases). This CDR3 has 13 amino acids. V was shortened by 0 bases and J by 3 bases, with 6 bases between the two germline ends. Per germline, CDR1 SGHNT and CDR2 YYREEE (reference sequence). As DNA, the CDR3 is TGTGCCAGCAGCTTGGGCAGGGACTATGGCTACACCTTC. Residues: CASSLGRDYGYTF. The full variable domain, its missing parts supplied by reference TRBV5-4 and TRBJ1-2, is ETGVTQSPTHLIKTRGQQVTLRCSSQSGHNTVSWYQQALGQGPQFIFQYYREEENGRGNFPPRFSGLQFPNYSSELNVNALELDDSALYLCASSLGRDYGYTFGSGTRLTVV.

The chain is built from TRBV29-1 and TRBJ1-1; no firm D call. Germline loops: CDR1 SQVTM, CDR2 ANQGSEA. V lost 5 bases to trimming and J lost 3 bases, with 16 bases between them. The CDR3 is 14 residues long. The DNA for the CDR3 is TGCAGCGTTCGACGAGGAGGGTCGGACACTGAAGCTTTCTTT. Its protein product is CSVRRGGSDTEAFF.

This clonotype was detected only a few times. This chain joins TRBV24-1 and TRBJ2-3; 9 nucleotides align to TRBD2. Trimming cost V 5 bases and J 5 bases; bases outside gene matches: 7. Per germline, CDR1 KGHDR and CDR2 SFDVKD. This CDR3 region has 15 residues. CDR3 sequence reads: CATSASGAGGDTQYF. The CDR3 DNA reads TGTGCCACCAGTGCTAGCGGGGCTGGAGGAGATACGCAGTATTTT.

This clonotype was seen ten or more times. CDR3 region: CATSLGVSAAKNIQYF. CDR3 in DNA: TGTGCCACCTCCCTCGGGGTTAGCGCGGCCAAAAACATTCAGTACTTC. The rearrangement uses TRBV12-3 or TRBV12-4 and TRBJ2-4; D is perhaps TRBD2 (5 bases). Trimming took 10 bases from V and 1 from J, leaving 20 bases between them. The CDR3 is made up of 16 amino acids.

The chain has TRBV7-2 and TRBJ2-5, with 12 positions matching TRBD2. The CDR3 runs to 16 residues. The ends lost 8 bases at V and 7 bases at J; junction bases unmatched: 14. The germline CDR1 and CDR2 sequences are SGHTA and FQGNSA. The CDR3 bases are TGTGCCAGCTCGACCCCACTAGCGGGGGGTTTCGGGACCCAGTACTTC. Amino acids: CASSTPLAGGFGTQYF.

V and J are TRBV12-3 or TRBV12-4 and TRBJ2-7, with D perhaps matching TRBD1 (5 bases). The CDR3 has 17 amino acids. The V end was cut by 6 bases, the J end by 1 base, with 22 bases between. CDR3 region: CASSPQVVRVGSYEQYF. The CDR3 DNA reads TGTGCCAGCAGCCCCCAAGTCGTCAGGGTCGGGTCCTACGAGCAGTACTTC.

The chain recombines TRBV18 with TRBJ1-5; D gene ambiguous. Germline V gives CDR1 KGHSH, CDR2 LQKENI. V lost 3 bases to trimming and J lost 0 bases, with 3 bases between them. The CDR3 totals 13 residues. The CDR3 nucleotides read TGTGCCAGCTCACCGTATAGCAATCAGCCCCAGCATTTT. Amino acids: CASSPYSNQPQHF. Complete variable domain (other parts from reference TRBV18 and TRBJ1-5): NAGVMQNPRHLVRRRGQEARLRCSPMKGHSHVYWYRQLPEEGLKFMVYLQKENIIDESGMPKERFSAEFPKEGPSILRIQQVVRGDSAAYFCASSPYSNQPQHFGDGTRLSIL.